This TCR beta chain was profiled in a study of blood T cells in healthy people across ages. Study-wide background: About one barcoded beta molecule per two T cells was the capture yield of template switching.

Through a sample-barcoded 5' primer and a J-beta primer mix, a second PCR was run for roughly 6 to 12 cycles. Researchers report that a template-switch adaptor with 12 random nucleotides tagged each cDNA molecule. TCRdb processed the 5' RACE reads anew with MiXCR; each CDR3 protein has one entry. The sample holds more than 1,400,000 distinct CDR3 sequences, roughly 40% seen once. After removal of 5 bases from V and 3 bases from J, the junction contained 9 bases not matched to a gene. The CDR3 runs to 14 residues. Germline values: CDR1 DFQATT, CDR2 SNEGSKA (reference sequence). The sample consisted of blood. The rearrangement uses TRBV20-1 and TRBJ1-2; TRBD1 agrees at 7 bases. This sequence was found in a young woman in good health. This chain's CDR3 is CSAWRQGEDYGYTF. CDR3 nucleotide sequence: TGCAGTGCTTGGAGGCAGGGGGAAGACTATGGCTACACCTTC.